This T cell receptor (beta chain) was sequenced during a study of blood T cell repertoires in COVID-19. Study context: Both acute and convalescent COVID-19 samples were obtained from the United States, Italy and Spain.

The assay was immunoSEQ multiplex PCR, and TCRdb's table has in-frame clones only and misses some. Of about 220,000 clones listed, 84% are singletons. J gave up 2 bases and V 5 bases, and 4 bases lay outside the gene matches. The CDR3 extends over 14 amino acids. Germline-derived CDR1 and CDR2 are MNHEY and SMNVEV (reference sequence). The genes are TRBV27 and TRBJ2-3; 7 positions agree with TRBD1. Sequencing input: peripheral blood. This clonotype originated in a man aged 50 or older with active or convalescent COVID-19. Here the CDR3 DNA reads TGTGCCAGCAGTCACAGGGGCGTCACAGATACGCAGTATTTT. The encoded protein is CASSHRGVTDTQYF.